The 20 T cell receptor beta chains in this list originate from one sample, sequenced in a study of tumor-infiltrating lymphocytes in localized non-small cell lung cancer. TCRdb keeps only in-frame clones here, not all; method: immunoSEQ multiplex PCR. Of roughly 13,000 clones listed, approximately 80% are singletons. The sample taken for sequencing was lung tumor tissue. The receptors come from a human donor with non-small cell lung cancer.

As to this clone: Germline and junction disagree at one end, which may indicate a read error. This CDR3 is also generated by other DNA sequences in the sample. V and J are TRBV7-2 and TRBJ2-7, with TRBD2 as a possible D gene (6 bases). This CDR3 has 15 amino acids. CDR1 and CDR2 (germline): SGHTA, FQGNSA. The CDR3 here is CASSSARTNTYEQYF. CDR3 nucleotide sequence: TGTGCCAGCAGCTCCGCGCGGACTAACACCTATGAGCAGTACTTC.

V and J are TRBV5-1 and TRBJ2-7; 9 nucleotides agree with TRBD1. V was pared by 4 bases and J by 4 bases, with 9 bases of the junction left unmatched. CDR1 SGHRS and CDR2 YFSETQ come from the germline V gene. CDR3 length: 15 amino acids. CDR3 sequence: CASSPGTGGSYEQYF. The CDR3 nucleotides read TGCGCCAGCAGCCCAGGAACAGGGGGCTCATACGAGCAGTACTTC.

The chain employs TRBV7-2 and TRBJ2-7; tentative D call: TRBD2 (6 bases). The CDR3 consists of 15 residues. CDR1 and CDR2 from the germline V gene are SGHTA and FQGNSA. V lost 1 base and J 3 bases, leaving 13 bases between the germline ends. The CDR3 spells CASSLDLAEVYEQYF. CDR3 DNA sequence: TGTGCCAGCAGCTTAGACTTAGCGGAAGTCTACGAGCAGTACTTC.

In this sample, this clone turned up once. V gene TRBV5-1 combines with J gene TRBJ2-7; 8 nucleotides line up with TRBD2. Germline V gives CDR1 SGHRS, CDR2 YFSETQ. The CDR3 length is 15 residues. Trimming cost V 1 base and J 3 bases; bases outside gene matches: 6. CDR3 residues: CASSLFAGGGYEQYF. The DNA for the CDR3 is TGCGCCAGCAGCTTGTTCGCGGGGGGCGGCTACGAGCAGTACTTC.

This chain connects TRBV15 to TRBJ1-5; D not resolved. This CDR3 region has 14 residues. Trimming cost V 1 base and J 4 bases, with 8 bases left between them. Germline V lookup: CDR1 LNHNV, CDR2 YYDKDF (reference sequence). This CDR3 is CATSRVQTNQPQHF. As DNA, the CDR3 is TGTGCCACCAGCAGAGTGCAGACTAATCAGCCCCAGCATTTT. The variable domain in full, with the rest retrieved from reference TRBV15 and TRBJ1-5, is DAMVIQNPRYQVTQFGKPVTLSCSQTLNHNVMYWYQQKSSQAPKLLFHYYDKDFNNEADTPDNFQSRRPNTSFCFLDIRSPGLGDTAMYLCATSRVQTNQPQHFGDGTRLSIL.

V is TRBV28 and J is TRBJ1-2, with 7 bases identical to TRBD1. Germline-derived CDR1 and CDR2 are MDHEN and SYDVKM. With 4 bases clipped from V and 4 bases from J, the junction kept 0 bases outside the gene matches. This CDR3 is 12 amino acids long. CDR3 loop: CASSYRGYGYTF. The DNA for the CDR3 is TGTGCCAGCAGTTACAGGGGCTATGGCTACACCTTC.

The chain carries TRBV27 and TRBJ1-3, with D perhaps matching TRBD1 (5 bases). Per germline, CDR1 MNHEY and CDR2 SMNVEV (reference sequence). Trimming shortened V by 5 bases and J by 2 bases, and 10 bases separated the two germline ends. This CDR3 contains 14 residues. The CDR3 bases are TGTGCCAGCAGTCCTCAGGGAGCTGGAAACACCATATATTTT. Translation: CASSPQGAGNTIYF.

The V and J genes are TRBV5-1 and TRBJ1-1; 9 bases align to TRBD1. Trimming cost V 0 bases and J 3 bases; bases outside gene matches: 3. CDR1 SGHRS and CDR2 YFSETQ come from the germline V gene. There are 15 residues in the CDR3. The CDR3 here is CASSLERTGDTEAFF. CDR3 nucleotides: TGCGCCAGCAGCTTGGAACGGACAGGGGACACTGAAGCTTTCTTT.

The chain carries TRBV5-1 and TRBJ2-3; D remains ambiguous. Trimming removed 3 bases at V and 10 bases at J, with 15 bases between. Germline CDR1 and CDR2: SGHRS and YFSETQ. The CDR3 spans 13 residues. Here the CDR3 DNA reads TGCGCCAGCAGCTCTACGCCGGGCCAACCGCAGTATTTT. It is translated as CASSSTPGQPQYF.

The J gene is TRBJ1-1, the V gene TRBV28; no definite D call. V was trimmed by 3 bases and J by 1 base, leaving 9 bases between them. CDR1 and CDR2 from the germline V gene are MDHEN and SYDVKM. This CDR3 has 14 residues. The CDR3 protein is CASSLFAGNTEAFF. In nucleotides, the CDR3 is TGTGCCAGCAGTTTGTTTGCTGGGAACACTGAAGCTTTCTTT.

This clone was detected once. This rearrangement joins TRBV28 to TRBJ1-5, with D tentatively TRBD1 (6 bases). The CDR3 loop spans 14 amino acids. CDR1 is MDHEN, CDR2 SYDVKM, per germline. Trimming shortened V by 6 bases and J by 2 bases, and 11 bases separated the two germline ends. CDR3 DNA: TGTGCCAGCAGACCAGCAGGGGGCAATCAGCCCCAGCATTTT. The encoded protein is CASRPAGGNQPQHF.

This chain connects TRBV7-9 to TRBJ1-1; D is possibly TRBD1 (6 bases). Trimming removed 5 bases at V and 1 base at J, with 8 bases between. The length of the CDR3 is 13 residues. The germline V gene encodes CDR1 SEHNR and CDR2 FQNEAQ (reference sequence). The CDR3 protein is CASSLTGNTEAFF. In DNA, the CDR3 is TGTGCCAGCAGCCTGACAGGGAACACTGAAGCTTTCTTT.

The chain combines TRBV14 with TRBJ2-5; D not resolved. V was shortened by 0 bases and J by 5 bases, with 7 bases between the two germline ends. The CDR3 consists of 13 residues. CDR1 and CDR2 (germline): SGHDN, FVKESK. CDR3 bases: TGTGCCAGCAGCCAAGATCTAGGGGAGACCCAGTACTTC. Its translation is CASSQDLGETQYF.

The chain is built from TRBV5-1 and TRBJ2-5; 9 bases are a match to TRBD1. The end of the DNA is better explained by TRBJ2-7, so the J call may be wrong. Germline CDR1 SGHRS, CDR2 YFSETQ. The CDR3 sequence is 15 residues long. CDR3 sequence: CASSSTGQGIHEQYF. Written as DNA, the CDR3 is TGCGCCAGCAGCTCGACGGGACAGGGAATCCACGAGCAGTACTTC.

J is TRBJ1-6 and V is TRBV5-1; possibly TRBD1 for D (5 bases). The CDR3 runs 15 residues. Trimming took off 0 bases at V and 7 bases at J, with 11 bases between the two ends. CDR1 is SGHRS, CDR2 YFSETQ, per germline. CDR3 DNA: TGCGCCAGCAGCTTGGTTGCAGGGATCAATTCACCCCTCCACTTT. It encodes CASSLVAGINSPLHF.

The chain couples TRBV29-1 to TRBJ2-1, with 7 bases identical to TRBD1. Trimming at V came to 4 bases and at J to 3 bases, leaving 3 bases not matched to a gene. CDR1 SQVTM and CDR2 ANQGSEA come from the germline V gene. This CDR3 has 13 amino acids. The CDR3 here is CSVGQGLYNEQFF. CDR3 nucleotide sequence: TGCAGCGTTGGACAGGGCCTCTACAATGAGCAGTTCTTC.

V gene TRBV6-1 combines with J gene TRBJ2-1; D is ambiguous. The ends were cut back, 6 bases at V and 9 bases at J, with 12 bases in the middle. The CDR3 covers 12 residues. Germline CDR1 and CDR2: MNHNS and SASEGT. The CDR3 sequence: CASRLEVTEQFF. The CDR3 coding sequence is TGTGCCAGCAGATTAGAGGTTACTGAGCAGTTCTTC.

The chain employs TRBV28 and TRBJ1-2, with 7 bases fitting TRBD1. Losses at the gene ends were 2 bases for V and 0 bases for J; bases not matched to a gene: 3. The CDR3 is 15 residues long. Germline V gene lookup returns CDR1 MDHEN and CDR2 SYDVKM. CDR3 DNA: TGTGCCAGCAGTTTAGGGGACAGTTCTAACTATGGCTACACCTTC. Its translation: CASSLGDSSNYGYTF.

The rearrangement joins TRBV5-1 to TRBJ2-2; 8 nucleotides match TRBD2. Germline CDR1 SGHRS, CDR2 YFSETQ. The CDR3 loop spans 14 amino acids. Trimming cost V 4 bases and J 8 bases; bases outside gene matches: 7. The CDR3 is CASSLTSEAGELFF. The CDR3, as DNA: TGCGCCAGCAGCCTGACTAGCGAAGCGGGGGAGCTGTTTTTT.

The rearrangement links TRBV29-1 to TRBJ2-2; TRBD1 matches at 9 bases. Germline V gene lookup returns CDR1 SQVTM and CDR2 ANQGSEA. The trim removed 4 bases at V and 3 bases at J, leaving 3 bases unmatched. The CDR3 length is 14 residues. CDR3 coding DNA: TGCAGCGTTGGGGACAGGGTATACACCGGGGAGCTGTTTTTT. It is translated as CSVGDRVYTGELFF.